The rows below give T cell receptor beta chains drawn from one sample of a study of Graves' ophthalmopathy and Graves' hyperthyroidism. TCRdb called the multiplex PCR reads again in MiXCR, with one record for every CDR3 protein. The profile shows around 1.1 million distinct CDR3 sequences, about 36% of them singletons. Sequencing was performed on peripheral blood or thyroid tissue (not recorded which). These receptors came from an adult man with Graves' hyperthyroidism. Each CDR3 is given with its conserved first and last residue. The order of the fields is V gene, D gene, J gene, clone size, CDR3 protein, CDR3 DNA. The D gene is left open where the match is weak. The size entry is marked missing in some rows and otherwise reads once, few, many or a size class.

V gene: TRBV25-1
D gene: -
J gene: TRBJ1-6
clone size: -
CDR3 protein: CACSAPGGSPLHF
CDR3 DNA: TGTGCCTGCAGTGCCCCGGGTGGTTCACCCCTCCACTTT

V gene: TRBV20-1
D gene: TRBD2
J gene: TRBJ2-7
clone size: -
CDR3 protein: CSAAPALAGGRPSYEQYF
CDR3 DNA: TGCAGTGCTGCTCCCGCTTTAGCGGGAGGGAGACCCTCCTACGAGCAGTACTTC

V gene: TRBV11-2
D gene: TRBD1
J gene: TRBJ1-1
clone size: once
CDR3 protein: CASSFGTGGFTEAFF
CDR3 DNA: TGTGCCAGCAGCTTTGGGACAGGGGGCTTCACTGAAGCTTTCTTT

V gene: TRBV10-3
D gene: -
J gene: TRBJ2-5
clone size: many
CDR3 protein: CAISDRGLGTQYF
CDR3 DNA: TGTGCCATCAGTGACAGGGGACTCGGGACCCAGTACTTC

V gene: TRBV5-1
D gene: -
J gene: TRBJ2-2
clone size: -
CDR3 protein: CASSSGDTSPGELFF
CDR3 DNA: TGCGCCAGCAGCAGCGGCGATACTAGTCCCGGGGAGCTGTTTTTT

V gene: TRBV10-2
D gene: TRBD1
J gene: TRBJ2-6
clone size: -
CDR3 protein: CASKHRDSSGANVLTF
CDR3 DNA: TGCGCCAGCAAACACCGGGACAGCTCTGGGGCCAACGTCCTGACTTTC

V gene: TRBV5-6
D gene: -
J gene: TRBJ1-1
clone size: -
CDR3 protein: CASSPEFGQPMNTEAFF
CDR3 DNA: TGTGCCAGCAGCCCAGAATTTGGACAGCCCATGAACACTGAAGCTTTCTTT

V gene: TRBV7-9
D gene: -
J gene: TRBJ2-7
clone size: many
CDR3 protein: CASSLGDTTYEQYF
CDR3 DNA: TGTGCCAGCAGCTTAGGCGATACGACCTACGAGCAGTACTTC

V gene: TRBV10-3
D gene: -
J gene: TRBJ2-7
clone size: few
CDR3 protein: CASSGTSANEQYF
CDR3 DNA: TGTGCCTCCTCCGGGACCTCCGCCAACGAACAGTACTTC

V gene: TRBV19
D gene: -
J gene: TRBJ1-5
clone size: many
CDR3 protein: CASSRQSRQPQHF
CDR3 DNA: TGTGCCAGTAGCAGACAGAGCCGGCAGCCCCAGCATTTT

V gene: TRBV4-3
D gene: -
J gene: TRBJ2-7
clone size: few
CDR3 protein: CASSQDWRGASYEQYF
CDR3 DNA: TGCGCCAGCAGCCAAGATTGGAGGGGGGCCTCCTACGAGCAGTACTTC

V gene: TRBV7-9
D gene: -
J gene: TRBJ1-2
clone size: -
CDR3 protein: CASSLGGAESGYTF
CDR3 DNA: TGTGCCAGCAGCTTAGGGGGCGCAGAGAGTGGCTACACCTTC

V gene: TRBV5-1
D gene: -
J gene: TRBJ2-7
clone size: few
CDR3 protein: CASSFHSEQYF
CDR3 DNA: TGCGCCAGCAGCTTTCACTCCGAGCAGTACTTC

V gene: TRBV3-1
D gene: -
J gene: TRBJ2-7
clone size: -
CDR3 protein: CASSQEGQRGDEQYF
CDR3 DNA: TGTGCCAGCAGCCAAGAAGGCCAAAGGGGTGACGAGCAGTACTTC

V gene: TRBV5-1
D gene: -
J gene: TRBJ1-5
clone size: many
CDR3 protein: CASSLASGMGQPQHF
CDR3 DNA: TGCGCCAGCAGCTTGGCCTCTGGGATGGGACAGCCCCAGCATTTT

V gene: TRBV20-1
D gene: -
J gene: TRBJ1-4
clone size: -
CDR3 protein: CSARDREKLFF
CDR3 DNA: TGCAGTGCTAGAGACAGGGAAAAACTGTTTTTT

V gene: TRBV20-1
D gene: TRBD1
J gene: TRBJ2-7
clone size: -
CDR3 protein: CSARGQGRDSYEQYF
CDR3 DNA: TGCAGTGCCCGCGGACAGGGGCGCGACTCCTACGAGCAGTACTTC

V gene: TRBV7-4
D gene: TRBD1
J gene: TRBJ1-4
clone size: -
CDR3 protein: CASSQLGGRTNEKLFF
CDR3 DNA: TGCGCCAGCAGCCAATTAGGGGGCCGCACTAATGAAAAACTGTTTTTT

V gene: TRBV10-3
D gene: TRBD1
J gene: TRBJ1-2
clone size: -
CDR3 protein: CAVRGGTGRNYGYTF
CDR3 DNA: TGTGCCGTCAGGGGCGGGACAGGGCGGAACTATGGCTACACCTTC

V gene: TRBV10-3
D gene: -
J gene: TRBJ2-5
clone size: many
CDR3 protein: CAISPGGETQYF
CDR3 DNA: TGTGCCATCAGCCCCGGAGGAGAGACCCAGTACTTC

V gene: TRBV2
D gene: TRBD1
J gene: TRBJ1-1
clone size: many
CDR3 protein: CASRRDSRKNTEAFF
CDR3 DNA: TGTGCCAGCCGCCGGGACAGCCGTAAGAACACTGAAGCTTTCTTT

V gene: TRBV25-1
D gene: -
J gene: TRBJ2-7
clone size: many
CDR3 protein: CASSDSRTAVQYF
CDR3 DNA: TGTGCCAGCAGTGACTCGAGGACAGCCGTGCAGTACTTC

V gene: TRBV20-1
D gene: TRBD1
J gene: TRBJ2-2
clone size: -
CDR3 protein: CSARDFGTGNTGELFF
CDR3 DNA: TGCAGTGCTAGAGATTTCGGGACAGGGAACACCGGGGAGCTGTTTTTT

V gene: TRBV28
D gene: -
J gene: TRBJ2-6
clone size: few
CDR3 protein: CASSLTGHMPGANVLTF
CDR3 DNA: TGTGCCAGCAGTTTAACAGGGCACATGCCTGGGGCCAACGTCCTGACTTTC

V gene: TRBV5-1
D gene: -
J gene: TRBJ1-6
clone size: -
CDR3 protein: CASSRGEGGGSPLHF
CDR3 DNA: TGCGCCAGCAGCCGGGGAGAGGGGGGTGGATCACCCCTCCACTTT

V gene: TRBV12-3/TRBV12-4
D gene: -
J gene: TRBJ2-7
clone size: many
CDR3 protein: CASSRQSYEQYF
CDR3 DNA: TGTGCCAGCAGTCGCCAATCCTACGAGCAGTACTTC

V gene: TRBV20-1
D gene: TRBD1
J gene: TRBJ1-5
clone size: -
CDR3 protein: CSASRQGYQPQHF
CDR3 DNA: TGCAGTGCATCCAGACAGGGTTATCAGCCCCAGCATTTT

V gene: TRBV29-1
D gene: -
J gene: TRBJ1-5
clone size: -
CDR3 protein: CSVGGLSLPQHF
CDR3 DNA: TGCAGCGTTGGGGGGCTCAGTCTGCCCCAGCATTTT

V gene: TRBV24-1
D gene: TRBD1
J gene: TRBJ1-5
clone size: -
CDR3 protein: CATSLMGQGNQPQHF
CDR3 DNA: TGTGCCACCAGTCTCATGGGACAGGGCAATCAGCCCCAGCATTTT

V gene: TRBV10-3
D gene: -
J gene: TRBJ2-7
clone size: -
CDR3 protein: CAISARGIREQYF
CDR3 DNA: TGTGCCATCAGTGCAAGGGGTATCCGCGAGCAGTACTTC

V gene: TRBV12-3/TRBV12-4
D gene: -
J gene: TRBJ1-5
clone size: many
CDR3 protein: CASSPSGGQPQHF
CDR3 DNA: TGTGCCAGCAGTCCGTCTGGCGGTCAGCCCCAGCATTTT

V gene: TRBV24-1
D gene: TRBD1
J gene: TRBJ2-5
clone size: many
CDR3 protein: CATSDLRSGGGQETQYF
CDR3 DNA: TGTGCCACCAGTGATTTGCGGTCAGGGGGCGGACAAGAGACCCAGTACTTC

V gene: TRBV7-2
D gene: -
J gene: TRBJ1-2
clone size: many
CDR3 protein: CASSFDLVGGRGYTF
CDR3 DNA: TGTGCCAGCAGCTTCGACCTCGTGGGGGGTCGGGGCTACACCTTC

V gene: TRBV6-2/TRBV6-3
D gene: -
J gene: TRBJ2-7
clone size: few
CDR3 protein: CASSLSGQYEQYF
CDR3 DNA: TGTGCCAGCAGTCTGTCGGGACAATACGAGCAGTACTTC

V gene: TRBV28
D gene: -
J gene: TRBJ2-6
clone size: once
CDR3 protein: CASHRDGANVLTF
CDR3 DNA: TGTGCCAGCCACCGGGACGGGGCCAACGTCCTGACTTTC

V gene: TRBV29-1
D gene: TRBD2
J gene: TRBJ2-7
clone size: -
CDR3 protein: CSVEIWRERSYEQYF
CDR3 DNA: TGCAGCGTTGAAATCTGGCGGGAGAGGTCCTACGAGCAGTACTTC

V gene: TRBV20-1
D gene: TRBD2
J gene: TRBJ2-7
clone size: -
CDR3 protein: CSALREAYEQYF
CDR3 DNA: TGCAGTGCGTTGCGGGAGGCATACGAGCAGTACTTC

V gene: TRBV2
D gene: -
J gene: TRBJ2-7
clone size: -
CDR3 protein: CASRDEQYF
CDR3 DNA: TGTGCCAGCAGGGACGAGCAGTACTTC

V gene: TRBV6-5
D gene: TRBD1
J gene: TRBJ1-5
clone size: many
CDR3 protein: CASRLTGGQPQHF
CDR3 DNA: TGTGCCAGCAGACTGACAGGGGGCCAGCCCCAGCATTTT

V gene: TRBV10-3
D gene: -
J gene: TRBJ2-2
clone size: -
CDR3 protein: CAISATGGNTGELSW
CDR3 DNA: TGTGCCATCAGCGCAACGGGCGGGAACACCGGGGAGCTGTCTTGG

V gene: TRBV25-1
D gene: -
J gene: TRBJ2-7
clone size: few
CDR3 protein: CATRGLGYTYEQYF
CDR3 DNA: TGTGCCACCCGGGGGCTCGGTTATACCTACGAGCAGTACTTC

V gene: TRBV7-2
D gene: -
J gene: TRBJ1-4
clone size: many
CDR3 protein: CASSLGGGGNEKLFF
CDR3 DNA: TGTGCCAGCAGCTTAGGTGGGGGAGGGAATGAAAAACTGTTTTTT

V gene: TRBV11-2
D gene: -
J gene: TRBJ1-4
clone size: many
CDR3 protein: CASSLVGWTDHNEKLFF
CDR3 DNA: TGTGCCAGCAGCTTAGTTGGGTGGACGGACCATAATGAAAAACTGTTTTTT

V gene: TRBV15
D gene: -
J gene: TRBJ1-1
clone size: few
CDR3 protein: CATSRDPGATEAFF
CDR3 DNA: TGTGCCACCAGCAGAGATCCCGGTGCCACTGAAGCTTTCTTT

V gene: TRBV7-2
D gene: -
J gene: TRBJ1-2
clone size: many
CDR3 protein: CASSLRPQGTYGYTF
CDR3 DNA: TGTGCCAGCAGCTTGCGCCCGCAGGGGACCTATGGCTACACCTTC